The source of this T cell receptor beta chain is a study of shared clonotypes between healthy human individuals. Libraries were prepared by immunoSEQ multiplex PCR; TCRdb keeps only in-frame clonotypes and omits some of them. The sample has 2 million to 3 million clones, 93% seen once. Trimming left V 6 bases short and J 3 bases short, with 14 bases between. The CDR3 contains 14 residues. CDR1 is ENHRY and CDR2 is SYGVKD in the germline V gene. The chain carries TRBV10-3 and TRBJ1-2; TRBD1 might be the D (6 bases). Sequencing used naive CD4+ T cells from PBMCs. Subset described: CD45RA+ positively selected. The source of this sequence is a man between 18 and 29 years old in good health. Some clones in this sample may be carry-over from other donors' samples. The CDR3 nucleotides are TGTGCCATCAGCCCCTGGGGGCGAGACTATGGCTACACCTTC. Translated, it gives CAISPWGRDYGYTF.